This T cell receptor (beta chain) was observed in a study of T cell changes during pregnancy in multiple sclerosis. Using immunoSEQ multiplex PCR, the repertoire was profiled, and TCRdb retains in-frame clones only, with some absent. The sample lists over 55,000 clones; roughly 90% were seen once. Per germline, CDR1 LNHDA and CDR2 SQIVND (reference sequence). V was clipped by 9 bases and J by 4 bases, with 19 bases between them. The CDR3 consists of 14 residues. V is TRBV19 and J is TRBJ2-7, with D perhaps matching TRBD1 (6 bases). Sequenced material: peripheral blood, taken after pregnancy. The sequence derives from a female donor in good health, enrolled as a control in a pregnancy study. In DNA form, the CDR3 reads TGTGCCAGCAACCCTACAGGGATGGGGTACGAGCAGTACTTC. It translates to CASNPTGMGYEQYF.